Listed here are 16 T cell receptor beta chains from one sample, sequenced in a study of T cell responses to AZD1222 COVID-19 vaccine. The table came from immunoSEQ multiplex PCR; TCRdb's copy has only in-frame clones and leaves some out. This table holds more than 110,000 clones, nearly 95% found once. This specimen was peripheral blood, taken on day 0 of AZD1222 vaccination. Receptors were obtained from an adult in good health.

This clone was counted a single time. This chain connects TRBV13 to TRBJ2-7; 8 nucleotides align to TRBD1. V was pared by 4 bases and J by 0 bases, with 5 bases of the junction left unmatched. Germline CDR1 and CDR2: PRHDT and FYEKMQ (reference sequence). The CDR3 runs to 15 residues. The CDR3 nucleotides read TGTGCCAGCAGCTCCCGGACAGGGAGCTCCTACGAGCAGTACTTC. It codes for CASSSRTGSSYEQYF.

The CDR3 here is CASSPSRESYNEQFF. The CDR3 nucleotides are TGTGCCAGCAGTCCATCGCGGGAGTCCTACAATGAGCAGTTCTTC. The V and J genes are TRBV27 and TRBJ2-1; TRBD2 matches at 7 bases. The germline V gene has CDR1 MNHEY and CDR2 SMNVEV (reference sequence). The length of the CDR3 is 15 residues. J gave up 1 base and V 5 bases, and 5 bases lay outside the gene matches.

The chain has TRBV21-1 and TRBJ2-1; the table's TRBD1 call for D was not verified on the DNA. TRBV21-1 is given as a pseudogene. This CDR3 has 14 residues. CDR3 sequence: CASSRPSSYNEQFF. The CDR3 DNA reads as TGTGCCAGCAGCCGCCCCAGCTCCTACAATGAGCAGTTCTTC.

The chain uses TRBV2 and TRBJ1-1; D not resolved. V shed 4 bases and J shed 1 base, with 10 bases lying between them. The CDR3 spans 14 residues. Germline values: CDR1 SNHLY, CDR2 FYNNEI. For the CDR3, the DNA is TGTGCCAGCAGTGTTGAGAGTGAGAACACTGAAGCTTTCTTT. Translated: CASSVESENTEAFF. Variable domain in full (rest from reference TRBV2 and TRBJ1-1): EPEVTQTPSHQVTQMGQEVILRCVPISNHLYFYWYRQILGQKVEFLVSFYNNEISEKSEIFDDQFSVERPDGSNFTLKIRSTKLEDSAMYFCASSVESENTEAFFGQGTRLTVV.

The chain combines TRBV15 with TRBJ2-2; a possible D gene is TRBD1 (6 bases). Germline CDR1 is LNHNV and CDR2 is YYDKDF (reference sequence). The CDR3 consists of 14 residues. V lost 3 bases, J lost 3 bases, and 8 bases lay in between. CDR3 DNA: TGTGCCACCAGCAGTCGACAGGACACCGGGGAGCTGTTTTTT. Translated: CATSSRQDTGELFF.

This clone was picked up one time. The chain joins TRBV6-5 to TRBJ1-4, with D possibly TRBD1 on 6 matching bases. V was trimmed by 6 bases and J by 11 bases, leaving 19 bases between them. The CDR3 covers 14 residues. The germline CDR1 and CDR2 sequences are MNHEY and SVGAGI. For the CDR3, the DNA is TGTGCCAGCAGCCCGGGGGACACCCTGAAGAAACTGTTTTTT. Protein product: CASSPGDTLKKLFF.

The rearrangement links TRBV7-9 to TRBJ1-2; TRBD1 agrees at 11 bases. V was clipped by 5 bases and J by 6 bases; unmatched bases: 11. The CDR3 has 16 amino acids. Germline lookup yields CDR1 SEHNR and CDR2 FQNEAQ (reference sequence). The CDR3 region has the DNA TGTGCCAGCAGCAACTCCGGGACAGGGGGAATGGATGGCTACACCTTC. It encodes CASSNSGTGGMDGYTF.

Here the CDR3 reads CASSPQLRLAGGFLDSYNEQFF. The CDR3 nucleotides are TGTGCCAGCAGTCCCCAACTCAGACTAGCGGGGGGTTTCCTAGACTCCTACAATGAGCAGTTCTTC. The chain recombines TRBV28 with TRBJ2-1; 13 bases match TRBD2. Germline CDR1 and CDR2: MDHEN and SYDVKM. The CDR3 consists of 22 residues. V lost 5 bases, J lost 0 bases, and 19 bases stayed unmatched.

The CDR3 region has the DNA TGTGCCAGCAGTCCGGGACATTATAATTCACCCCTCCACTTT. Its translation is CASSPGHYNSPLHF. The V call is TRBV28, the J call TRBJ1-6; D might be TRBD1 (6 bases). Germline CDR1 MDHEN, CDR2 SYDVKM. CDR3 length: 14 residues. Trimming took off 5 bases at V and 4 bases at J, with 9 bases between the two ends.

The chain recombines TRBV2 with TRBJ1-5; D is possibly TRBD1 (6 bases). The CDR3 sequence is 16 residues long. Trimming removed 6 bases from V and 0 bases from J, with 15 bases in between. The germline V gene has CDR1 SNHLY and CDR2 FYNNEI. CDR3 in amino acids: CASRGSGVYSNQPQHF. CDR3 sequence (DNA): TGTGCCAGCAGGGGATCAGGGGTATATAGCAATCAGCCCCAGCATTTT.

The chain has TRBV12-3 or TRBV12-4 and TRBJ1-1; 9 bases are a match to TRBD1. V lost 6 bases and J lost 4; bases outside the gene matches: 3. This CDR3 is 13 amino acids long. CDR3 sequence (DNA): TGTGCCAGCAGGGCGACAGGGGGCACTGAAGCTTTCTTT. Translated: CASRATGGTEAFF.

The J gene is TRBJ1-1, the V gene TRBV4-1, with no clear D. The CDR3 loop spans 12 amino acids. V was shortened by 4 bases and J by 7 bases, with 10 bases between the two germline ends. CDR1 and CDR2 from the germline V gene are MGHRA and YSYEKL. Here the CDR3 reads CASSPPGSEAFF. In DNA, the CDR3 is TGCGCCAGCAGCCCCCCAGGAAGTGAAGCTTTCTTT.

The genes are TRBV25-1 and TRBJ2-7; D is uncertain. The CDR3 runs to 12 residues. Trimming stripped 8 bases from V and 2 bases from J, with 10 bases between. In germline, CDR1 is MGHDK, CDR2 SYGVNS. The CDR3 here is CASVGLTYEQYF. The CDR3 region has the DNA TGTGCCAGCGTCGGGCTAACCTACGAGCAGTACTTC.

This chain joins TRBV9 and TRBJ2-7; no clear D. Germline lookup yields CDR1 SGDLS and CDR2 YYNGEE. The V end was cut by 0 bases, the J end by 2 bases, with 9 bases between. This CDR3 is 14 amino acids long. The CDR3 DNA sequence: TGTGCCAGCAGCGTAGCCGTTAGTCCCTACGAGCAGTACTTC. Protein: CASSVAVSPYEQYF.

The chain carries TRBV19 and TRBJ1-4; D is uncertain. The CDR3 contains 22 residues. The germline V gene encodes CDR1 LNHDA and CDR2 SQIVND (reference sequence). Trimming shortened V by 6 bases and J by 0 bases, and 32 bases separated the two germline ends. CDR3 protein: CASSVYITEAPYFHATNEKLFF. CDR3 in DNA: TGTGCCAGTAGCGTCTACATAACAGAAGCCCCGTACTTCCATGCAACTAATGAAAAACTGTTTTTT.

CDR3 sequence: CASSPFGGTGNTIYF. CDR3 bases: TGTGCCAGCAGCCCGTTTGGGGGCACGGGAAACACCATATATTTT. The chain couples TRBV3-1 (or the pseudogene TRBV3-2) to TRBJ1-3; possibly TRBD1 for D (6 bases). Germline lookup yields CDR1 LGHDT and CDR2 YNNKEL (reference sequence). Trimming took 4 bases from V and 4 from J, leaving 14 bases between them. This CDR3 has 15 residues.